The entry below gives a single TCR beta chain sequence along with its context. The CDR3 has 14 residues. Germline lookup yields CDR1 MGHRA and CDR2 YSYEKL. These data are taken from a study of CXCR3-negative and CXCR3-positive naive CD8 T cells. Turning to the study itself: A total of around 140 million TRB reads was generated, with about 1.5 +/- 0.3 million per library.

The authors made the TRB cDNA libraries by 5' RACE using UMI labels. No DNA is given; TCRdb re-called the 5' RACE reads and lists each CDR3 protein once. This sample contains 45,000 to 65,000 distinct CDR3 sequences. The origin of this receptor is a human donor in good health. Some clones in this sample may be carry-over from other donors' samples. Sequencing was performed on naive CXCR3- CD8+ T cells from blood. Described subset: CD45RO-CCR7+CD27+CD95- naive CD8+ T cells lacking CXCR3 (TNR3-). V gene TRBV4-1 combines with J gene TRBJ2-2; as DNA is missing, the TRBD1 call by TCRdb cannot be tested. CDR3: CASSQDPGPGELFF.